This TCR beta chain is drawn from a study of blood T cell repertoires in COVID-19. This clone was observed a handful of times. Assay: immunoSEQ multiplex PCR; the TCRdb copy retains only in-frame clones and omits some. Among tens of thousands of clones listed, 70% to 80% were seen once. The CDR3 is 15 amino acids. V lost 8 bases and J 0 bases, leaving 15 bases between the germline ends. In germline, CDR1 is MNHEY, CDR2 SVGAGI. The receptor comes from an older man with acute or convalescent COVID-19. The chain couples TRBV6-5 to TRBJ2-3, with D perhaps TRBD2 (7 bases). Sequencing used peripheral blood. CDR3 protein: CASWAGARSTDTQYF. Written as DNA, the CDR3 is TGTGCCAGCTGGGCGGGGGCGAGGAGCACAGATACGCAGTATTTT.